The 3 T cell receptor beta chains below come from one sample, sequenced in a study of T cell responses to AZD1222 COVID-19 vaccine. The protocol was immunoSEQ multiplex PCR, while the TCRdb copy is restricted to in-frame clones and leaves out a portion. This table holds about 140,000 clones, approximately 85% found once. The specimen was peripheral blood, collected 28 days after the second dose of the MenACWY control vaccine. The receptors stem from an adult who received the MenACWY meningococcal vaccine as a control.

This clone was recorded only once. At one end the junction does not follow the germline gene, possibly because of a read error. The chain employs TRBV6-5 and TRBJ2-2; D gene uncertain. The CDR3 runs to 13 residues. Looked up from germline, CDR1 is MNHEY and CDR2 is SVGAGI. This CDR3 is CVSSPLGTGELFF. DNA of the CDR3: TGTGTCAGCAGCCCCCTAGGAACCGGGGAGCTGTTTTTT.

This chain joins TRBV10-2 and TRBJ1-3, with a weak D call TRBD1 (5 bases). Trimming left V 2 bases short and J 2 bases short, with 10 bases between. CDR3 length: 15 residues. Germline V gives CDR1 WSHSY, CDR2 SAAADI. The CDR3 region has the DNA TGCGCCAGCAGTGAGACGGCAGGGACTGGAAACACCATATATTTT. Translated, it gives CASSETAGTGNTIYF.

This chain uses TRBV30 with TRBJ1-2, with a possible D match to TRBD1 (5 bases). The CDR3 is 13 residues long. Trimming left V 0 bases short and J 11 bases short, with 16 bases between. Germline CDR1 is GTSNPN and CDR2 is SVGIG (reference sequence). Written as DNA, the CDR3 is TGTGCCTGGAGTGTACAGGTGGGCGCGGAATACACCTTC. As protein: CAWSVQVGAEYTF.